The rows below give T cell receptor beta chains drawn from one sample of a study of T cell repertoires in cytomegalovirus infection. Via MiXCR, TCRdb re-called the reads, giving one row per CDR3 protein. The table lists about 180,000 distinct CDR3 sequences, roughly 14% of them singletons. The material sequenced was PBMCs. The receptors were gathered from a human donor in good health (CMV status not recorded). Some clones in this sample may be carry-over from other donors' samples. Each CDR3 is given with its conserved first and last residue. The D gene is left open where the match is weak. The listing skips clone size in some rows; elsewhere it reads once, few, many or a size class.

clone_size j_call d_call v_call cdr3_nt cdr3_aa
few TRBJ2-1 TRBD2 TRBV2 TGTGCCAGCGGAGGTAGCGGGAGGGAGTCAGAGCAGTTCTTC CASGGSGRESEQFF
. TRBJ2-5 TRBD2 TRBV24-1 TGTGCCACCAGTGATTCGGGACTAGCGGGAGAGACCCAGTACTTC CATSDSGLAGETQYF
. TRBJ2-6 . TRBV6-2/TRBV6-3 TGTGCCAGCAGTTTCGGGGCGCTGGGGGCCAACGTCCTGACTTTC CASSFGALGANVLTF
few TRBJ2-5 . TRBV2 TGTGCCAGCAGTGGATGGACTACGTACTTC CASSGWTTYF
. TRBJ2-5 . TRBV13 TGTGCCAGCAGCCGCTCGACAGAACCGGAGACCCAGTACTTC CASSRSTEPETQYF
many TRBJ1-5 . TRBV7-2 TGTGCCAGCAGTGTTGACAGAGTTAGCAATCAGCCCCAGCATTTT CASSVDRVSNQPQHF
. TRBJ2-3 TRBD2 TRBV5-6 TGTGCCAGCAGCTTAACAAAAGCGGGAGGGGCGTATTTT CASSLTKAGGAYF
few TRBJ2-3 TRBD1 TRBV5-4 TGTGCCAGCAGCACGGGACAGGTTAGCACAGATACGCAGTATTTT CASSTGQVSTDTQYF
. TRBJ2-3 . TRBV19 TGTGCCAGTAGTATCCTCGGCCAAGCTAGCACAGATACGCAGTATTTT CASSILGQASTDTQYF
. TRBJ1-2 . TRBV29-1 TGCAGCGTCGACCGGGCCCCGAAACTGGGCTACACCTTC CSVDRAPKLGYTF
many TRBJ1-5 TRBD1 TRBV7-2 TGTGCCAGCAGCTTACCGGGACAGGGGTGGAATCAGCCCCAGCATTTT CASSLPGQGWNQPQHF
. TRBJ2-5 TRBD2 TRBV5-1 TGCGCCAGCAGCTTGGCGGCTTCTAGCGGGGGGGCTTACCAAGAGACCCAGTACTTC CASSLAASSGGAYQETQYF
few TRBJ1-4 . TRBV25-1 TGTGCCAGCAGTGAATTACAGCCAGCAACTAATGAAAAACTGTTTTTT CASSELQPATNEKLFF
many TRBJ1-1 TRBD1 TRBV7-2 TGTGCCAGCAACCCCGGACAGGGGGCCATGAACACTGAAGCTTTCTTT CASNPGQGAMNTEAFF
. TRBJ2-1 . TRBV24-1 TGTGCCACCAGTGATTTGCAGACCAATGAGCAGTTCTTC CATSDLQTNEQFF
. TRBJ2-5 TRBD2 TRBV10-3 TGTGCCATCAGTGGCTCGACTAGCGGGCGCCAAGAGACCCAGTACTTC CAISGSTSGRQETQYF
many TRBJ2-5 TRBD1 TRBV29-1 TGCAGCGTTGAAAGGGGGACAGGGGGCCCAGAGACCCAGTACTTC CSVERGTGGPETQYF
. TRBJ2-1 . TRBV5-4 TGTGCCAGCAGCCCGAGGGGGGGCTTTCCCCTTGGGTATGAGCAGTTCTTC CASSPRGGFPLGYEQFF
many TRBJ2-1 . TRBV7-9 TGTGCCAGCAGCTCCTCGACTAGTGGGACTGAGCAGTTCTTC CASSSSTSGTEQFF
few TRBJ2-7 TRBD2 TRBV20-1 TGCAGTGCTAGAAATAGCGGGAGATCACGGTACGAGCAGTACTTC CSARNSGRSRYEQYF